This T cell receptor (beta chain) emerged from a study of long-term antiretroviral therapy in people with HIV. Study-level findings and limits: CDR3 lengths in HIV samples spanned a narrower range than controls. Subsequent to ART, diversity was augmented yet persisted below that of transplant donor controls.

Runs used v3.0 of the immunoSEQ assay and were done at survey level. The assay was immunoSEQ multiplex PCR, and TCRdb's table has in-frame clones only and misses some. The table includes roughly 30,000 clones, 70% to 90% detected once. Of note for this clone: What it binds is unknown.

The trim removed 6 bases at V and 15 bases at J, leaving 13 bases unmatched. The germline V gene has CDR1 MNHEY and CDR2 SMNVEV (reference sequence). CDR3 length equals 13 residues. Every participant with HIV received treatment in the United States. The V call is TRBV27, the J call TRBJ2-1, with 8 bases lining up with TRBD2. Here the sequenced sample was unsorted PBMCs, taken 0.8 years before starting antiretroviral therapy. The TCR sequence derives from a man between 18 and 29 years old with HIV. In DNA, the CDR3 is TGTGCCAGCAGCGGTACGGGGGGGACTAGACCGTTCTTC. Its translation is CASSGTGGTRPFF.